This T cell receptor beta chain appears in the sequencing data of a study of identifying expanded T cells in peripheral blood (dated by TCRdb to the late 2010s). Notes on the research overall: Technical replicates were generated by sequencing separate aliquots of the same genomic DNA pool, with four replicates compared pairwise. Overall results and qualifications from the work: Variance in clone template counts between roughly two-week samples significantly increased with total template count across all healthy donors. Across all healthy-donor time intervals, the beta-binomial model significantly lowered both the number of clones called differentially abundant and the false-positive rate. The binomial model flagged 0.9 to 1.5 differentially abundant clones between technical replicates but 15 to 17 over roughly two weeks and roughly 19 over around four weeks. The authors expected that over much longer intervals, such as months to years, biological variance in healthy repertoires might increase even further.

During the collection period, no immune events, such as infections, were documented for the healthy donors. Time-dependent variance in a beta-binomial model of T-cell clone differential abundance was calibrated using healthy-donor blood repertoires as a training cohort. The training cohort was composed of approximately ten healthy donors, 3 female and 7 male. On average the donors were around 39 years old, and their ages spanned roughly 29 to 70 years. Whole blood, obtained from a commercial supplier, was collected from each healthy donor at three time points spaced about 2 weeks apart. For immunosequencing, genomic DNA was extracted from whole blood that had not been sorted. There are 15 amino acids in the CDR3, from cysteine to phenylalanine inclusive. Only CDR3 DNA remains: 45 bases, in frame from the first base. Ends trimmed: V by 5 bases, J by 2 bases; bases unmatched to a gene: 7. The germline V gene provides CDR1 SGHAT and CDR2 FQNNGV.

TCRbeta CDR3 regions were profiled by bias-controlled multiplex PCR amplification of genomic DNA with the immunoSEQ Assay. On the study's bioinformatics: The absolute abundance of each unique TCRbeta CDR3 region was quantified after sequences were collapsed and filtered. Differential abundance was tested with two models: a binomial (Fisher-equivalent) model and a beta-binomial model that adds time-dependent variance fitted from healthy donors. Clones with fewer than 5 combined templates were removed, and a clone was called differentially abundant if the clone's Benjamini-Hochberg FDR was below 0.01. In the beta-binomial model, variance was expressed as a function of the total template count across the two samples, in the form v = (b*log(k)+a)^2. The clones in this table, taken by TCRdb from immuneACCESS, are in-frame only. Not every clone is retained; where verified, under half of the shortfall comes from an unresolved V gene, and the cause of the rest is unknown. Clonal size and the V and J genes are those of that table, whereas D and trimming came from the DNA. Recorded for this sample are over 75,000 clones; roughly 88% of them occurred a single time. The biggest ten clones account for approximately 4% of the sample.

As regards this clone: Its antigen is currently not known. No clone much larger than this one lies a single base away; base qualities are absent.

The specimen was blood. Recombination linked TRBV11-2 to TRBJ2-7, and 9 junctional nucleotides match TRBD2. The TCR was taken from a person between 18 and 75 years old in good health. The CDR3 reads CASSRGAGGPYEQYF. The sequenced DNA: TGTGCCAGCAGCCGGGGGGCGGGAGGGCCCTACGAGCAGTACTTC. The reference TRBV11-2 and TRBJ2-7 proteins fill in what lies around the CDR3, so the full variable domain reads EAGVAQSPRYKIIEKRQSVAFWCNPISGHATLYWYQQILGQGPKLLIQFQNNGVVDDSQLPKDRFSAERLKGVDSTLKIQPAKLEDSAVYLCASSRGAGGPYEQYFGPGTRLTVT.